A selection of T cell receptor beta chains follows, all from one sample in a study of graft-versus-host responses after intestinal transplantation. Clones were read by immunoSEQ multiplex PCR, and TCRdb kept only the in-frame ones, dropping some. The repertoire holds just under 100,000 clones, with more than 80% as singletons. Sequenced material: PBMCs, taken about 450 days after intestinal transplant. The source is a human patient who received an intestinal transplant, so some T cells may come from the graft donor. Both conserved end residues are part of each CDR3. D genes are given only for firm matches. Clone size appears in some rows only: once, few, many, or a class for an expanded clone.

>-|TRBJ1-5|TRBV6-1|-
TGTGCCAGCAGTGAAGCGCCTGGACAGCGGTGGCAGCCCCAGCATTTT
CASSEAPGQRWQPQHF
>-|TRBJ1-1|TRBV2|-
TGTGCCAGCGGGACCCTACTTGAAGCTTTCTTT
CASGTLLEAFF
>-|TRBJ2-2|TRBV7-2|-
TGTGCCAGCAGCTTCGGGCGGGGGGAGCTGTTTTTT
CASSFGRGELFF
>-|TRBJ1-2|TRBV10-3|-
TGTGCCATCAGTGACCAGGGAGCCGCTAACTATGGCTACACCTTC
CAISDQGAANYGYTF
>-|TRBJ2-7|TRBV2|few
TGTGCCAGCAGTGATTGGGACTACGAGCAGTACTTC
CASSDWDYEQYF
>-|TRBJ2-7|TRBV10-3|-
TGTGCCATCAGTGAGGCCAGGGATATCGAGCAGTACTTC
CAISEARDIEQYF
>-|TRBJ1-3|TRBV18|few
TGTGCCAGCTCACCAACCATGAAGGGGGTCACCTCTGGAAACACCATATATTTT
CASSPTMKGVTSGNTIYF
>-|TRBJ1-1|TRBV5-6|-
TGTGCCAGCAGCCCAATTTGGGGCGGGGACACTGAAGCTTTCTTT
CASSPIWGGDTEAFF
>-|TRBJ1-1|TRBV6-5|-
TGTGCCAGCAGGACCGGAGGGGGAACTGAAGCTTTCTTT
CASRTGGGTEAFF
>-|TRBJ1-6|TRBV5-8|few
TGTGCCAGCAGCTTGGAGGTCGGCGGGAATTCACCCCTCCACTTT
CASSLEVGGNSPLHF
>-|TRBJ2-3|TRBV6-4|-
TGTGCCAGCAGTGACTCGACGAGGGGGGGGGATACGCAGTATTTT
CASSDSTRGGDTQYF
>TRBD1|TRBJ1-6|TRBV7-9|-
TGTGCCATAAATCGGCCCGGACAGGGCTTAGGTTCACCCCTCCACTTT
CAINRPGQGLGSPLHF
>-|TRBJ1-6|TRBV7-2|-
TGTGCCAGCAGCCCCTCAGGGACCCTCCACTTT
CASSPSGTLHF
>TRBD1|TRBJ1-3|TRBV2|few
TGTGCCACCGCCCGCGGGACAGCCTCTGGAAACACCATATATTTT
CATARGTASGNTIYF
>-|TRBJ2-7|TRBV7-8|-
TGTGCCAGCAGCTTAAGGGAGTGGGTGAACCCCGACGAGCAGTACTTC
CASSLREWVNPDEQYF
>-|TRBJ2-1|TRBV9|-
TGTGCCAGCAGCTTTCTAGCGTCGGGATACAATGAGCAGTTCTTC
CASSFLASGYNEQFF
>TRBD1|TRBJ1-1|TRBV6-1|-
TGTGCCAGCAGTGACGGCAGGGGACAGGGTGAAGCTTTCTTT
CASSDGRGQGEAFF
>TRBD1|TRBJ1-1|TRBV5-1|-
TGCGCCAGCAGCTCCGGGACAGGGATCAACACTGAAGCTTTCTTT
CASSSGTGINTEAFF
>TRBD2|TRBJ2-3|TRBV7-9|few
TGTGCCAGCAGCTTGGTTATGGGGGGGACAGATACGCAGTATTTT
CASSLVMGGTDTQYF
>TRBD1|TRBJ1-1|TRBV4-1|-
TGCGCCGGCAGCCAAGGGACAGGAGCTTTCTTT
CAGSQGTGAFF
>-|TRBJ2-2|TRBV2|-
TGTGCCAGCAGTCTTCAGGGCGCCGGGGAGCTGTTTTTT
CASSLQGAGELFF
>TRBD2|TRBJ2-3|TRBV18|-
TGTGCCAGCTCACCACTAGCGGGAGGCACAGATACGCAGTATTTT
CASSPLAGGTDTQYF
>TRBD1|TRBJ1-5|TRBV5-8|-
TGTGCCAGCAGCTTGCTTCAGGGGGCGAGCAATCAGCCCCAGCATTTT
CASSLLQGASNQPQHF
>TRBD2|TRBJ2-1|TRBV5-4|-
TGTGCCAGCACCTGGGGGGGGAGCTCCTACAATGAGCAGTTCTTC
CASTWGGSSYNEQFF
>-|TRBJ1-1|TRBV27|-
TGTGCCAGCGCAAAAACCCCCCCGAACACTGAAGCTTTCTTT
CASAKTPPNTEAFF
>-|TRBJ1-3|TRBV11-3|-
TGTGCCAGCAGCTCAATCCTGCGGGCAGGGTATGGAAACACCATATATTTT
CASSSILRAGYGNTIYF
>TRBD1|TRBJ2-1|TRBV29-1|-
TGCAGCGGCCGTCCCGGGACAGGGGCGGGATACAATGAGCAGTTCTTC
CSGRPGTGAGYNEQFF
>-|TRBJ2-7|TRBV6-1|few
TGTGCCAGCAGTGAGTGGACAGCCTCCTACGAGCAGTACTTC
CASSEWTASYEQYF
>-|TRBJ1-1|TRBV9|-
TGTGCCAGCAGCGCCCAGGGACAGAACACTGAAGCTTTCTTT
CASSAQGQNTEAFF
>-|TRBJ1-1|TRBV5-4|-
TGTGCCAGCAGGTCTGAGGGGCTCGACACTGAAGCTTTCTTT
CASRSEGLDTEAFF
>-|TRBJ1-1|TRBV6-5|-
TGTGCCAGCAGTTACTCGACAGGCATGAACACTGAAGCTTTCTTT
CASSYSTGMNTEAFF
>TRBD1|TRBJ1-4|TRBV9|-
TGTGCCAGCAGCGTAGTAGGGACAGGGGAAAAACTGTTTTTT
CASSVVGTGEKLFF
>-|TRBJ1-1|TRBV2|-
TGTGCCAGCAGTATGAACACTGAAGCTTTCTTT
CASSMNTEAFF